This passage covers 22 T cell receptor beta chains from one sample sequenced in a study of OX40 agonist ivuxolimab in advanced cancers. Clones were read by immunoSEQ multiplex PCR, and TCRdb kept only the in-frame ones, dropping some. Of around 86,000 clones in the sample, roughly 91% were seen once. The source material was CD4+ or CD8+ T cells sorted from blood, sampled in a trial of the OX40 agonist ivuxolimab. The origin of the receptors is an adult with an advanced solid tumor such as melanoma, head and neck, liver or kidney cancer.

This chain links TRBV18 with TRBJ2-5; D possibly corresponds to TRBD1 (5 bases). V gave up 3 bases and J gave up 0 bases, with 11 bases separating them. The CDR3 spans 15 residues. Germline CDR1 and CDR2: KGHSH and LQKENI. CDR3 bases: TGTGCCAGCTCACCGAAGGACACGTACCAAGAGACCCAGTACTTC. Protein product: CASSPKDTYQETQYF.

This chain links TRBV4-3 with TRBJ1-6, with D perhaps TRBD1 (5 bases). The CDR3 covers 16 residues. With 0 bases removed from V and 5 bases from J, the gap between germline ends came to 11 bases. Germline V gene lookup returns CDR1 LGHNA and CDR2 YSLEER. Here the CDR3 reads CASSQDTRQHNSPLHF. CDR3 nucleotides: TGCGCCAGCAGCCAAGATACGAGACAGCATAATTCACCCCTCCACTTT.

V usage is TRBV4-1 and J usage is TRBJ1-5, with D hard to call. Germline V CDR1 and CDR2: MGHRA, YSYEKL. The CDR3 is made up of 15 amino acids. V lost 0 bases and J lost 13, with 19 bases in between. The CDR3: CASSQDPGGPIDQHF. The CDR3 DNA follows: TGCGCCAGCAGCCAAGATCCCGGCGGCCCCATTGATCAGCATTTT.

There are a few counts of this clone. The chain carries TRBV11-2 and TRBJ2-7, with D perhaps matching TRBD2 (6 bases). Germline values: CDR1 SGHAT, CDR2 FQNNGV. CDR3 length: 13 amino acids. V gave up 5 bases and J gave up 4 bases, with 12 bases separating them. The CDR3 sequence is CASSRWDLYEQYF. The CDR3 DNA reads as TGTGCCAGCAGCCGATGGGACTTGTACGAGCAGTACTTC.

The V and J genes are TRBV5-1 and TRBJ2-7; no reliable D call. The CDR3 is 15 residues long. Germline CDR1 and CDR2: SGHRS and YFSETQ. Deletions cut 1 base from V and 0 bases from J, with 11 bases between. The chain's CDR3 is CASSLRRPGSYEQYF. CDR3 DNA sequence: TGCGCCAGCAGCTTGAGGCGCCCCGGCTCCTACGAGCAGTACTTC.

CDR3 loop: CASLSLRGEDEKLFF. DNA for the CDR3: TGTGCCAGCCTTTCCCTCAGGGGGGAGGATGAAAAACTGTTTTTT. The chain recombines TRBV6-6 with TRBJ1-4; 7 bases map to TRBD1. CDR1 and CDR2 from the germline V gene are MNHNY and SVGAGI (reference sequence). This CDR3 has 15 amino acids. J gave up 6 bases and V 8 bases, and 12 bases lay outside the gene matches.

The chain recombines TRBV13 with TRBJ2-2; 11 bases map to TRBD2. With V trimmed by 6 bases and J by 6 bases, 12 bases remained unmatched. CDR1 PRHDT and CDR2 FYEKMQ come from the germline V gene (reference sequence). The CDR3 is made up of 17 amino acids. CDR3 DNA sequence: TGTGCCAGCAGGAACACCCATAGCGGGGGGGCTCCCGGGGAGCTGTTTTTT. Its protein is CASRNTHSGGAPGELFF.

The chain has TRBV5-8 and TRBJ1-1, with TRBD1 identical over 8 bases. Germline CDR1 and CDR2: SGHTS and YDEGEE. With 1 base clipped from V and 3 bases from J, the junction kept 5 bases outside the gene matches. The CDR3 consists of 15 residues. CDR3 DNA sequence: TGTGCCAGCAGCTTGATATACAGGGGGGACACTGAAGCTTTCTTT. Protein: CASSLIYRGDTEAFF.

The gene calls are TRBV4-2 and TRBJ1-1, with TRBD1 as a possible D gene (6 bases). CDR3 size: 18 residues. Germline CDR1 reads LGHNA; CDR2 reads YNFKEQ. Trimming took off 6 bases at V and 1 base at J, with 24 bases between the two ends. This CDR3 reads CASSPRPGQSFRNTEAFF. In DNA form, the CDR3 reads TGTGCCAGCAGTCCACGGCCGGGACAATCTTTCCGGAACACTGAAGCTTTCTTT.

The table lists this clone with a count of one. The genes are TRBV9 and TRBJ2-3; perhaps TRBD2 as D (5 bases). Deletions cut 1 base from V and 4 bases from J, with 13 bases between. Germline loops: CDR1 SGDLS, CDR2 YYNGEE. This CDR3 is 15 amino acids long. CDR3 nucleotides: TGTGCCAGCAGCGTAAGAGGGATTGGGGCAGATACGCAGTATTTT. The encoded protein is CASSVRGIGADTQYF. Variable domain in full (rest from reference TRBV9 and TRBJ2-3): DSGVTQTPKHLITATGQRVTLRCSPRSGDLSVYWYQQSLDQGLQFLIQYYNGEERAKGNILERFSAQQFPDLHSELNLSSLELGDSALYFCASSVRGIGADTQYFGPGTRLTVL.

This clone was recorded once. This rearrangement joins TRBV7-9 to TRBJ2-7; 11 positions agree with TRBD1. The CDR3 runs to 17 residues. Germline trimming cut 5 bases from V and 2 bases from J; bases unmatched to any gene: 11. CDR1 SEHNR and CDR2 FQNEAQ come from the germline V gene (reference sequence). CDR3 loop: CASSAHGQGARPYEQYF. CDR3 sequence (DNA): TGTGCCAGCAGCGCCCATGGACAGGGGGCGCGTCCCTACGAGCAGTACTTC.

The rearrangement joins TRBV2 to TRBJ2-7; TRBD1 matches 9 bases. Germline CDR1 SNHLY, CDR2 FYNNEI. J gave up 5 bases and V 8 bases, and 10 bases lay outside the gene matches. The CDR3 runs 14 residues. The CDR3 sequence: CASHPGQGDHEQYF. In DNA form, the CDR3 reads TGTGCCAGCCACCCGGGACAGGGCGACCACGAGCAGTACTTC.

The CDR3 nucleotides read TGTGCCAGCAGCTTGGGGGATCAGAGGAACACTGAAGCTTTCTTT. It codes for CASSLGDQRNTEAFF. This sequence joins TRBV7-2 and TRBJ1-1, with D tentatively TRBD1 (5 bases). Trimming pared 3 bases from V and 1 base from J, leaving 12 bases between. Germline V gene data show CDR1 as SGHTA and CDR2 as FQGNSA. The CDR3 loop spans 15 amino acids.

The chain carries TRBV27 and TRBJ2-7, with 7 bases identical to TRBD1. The V gene end was trimmed by 6 bases and the J gene end by 0 bases; junction bases not matched to a gene: 2. This CDR3 has 13 residues. The germline V gene encodes CDR1 MNHEY and CDR2 SMNVEV (reference sequence). CDR3 DNA sequence: TGTGCCAGCAGAGGGGGCGCCTCCTACGAGCAGTACTTC. It codes for CASRGGASYEQYF.

This chain joins TRBV7-9 and TRBJ2-5, with D unclear. The germline V and J ends were trimmed by 5 bases and 7 bases, with 11 bases remaining between them. The CDR3 covers 12 residues. Germline CDR1 is SEHNR and CDR2 is FQNEAQ (reference sequence). CDR3 bases: TGTGCCAGCAGCAATAGGGATGGGACCCAGTACTTC. Protein: CASSNRDGTQYF. The full variable domain, rest sourced from reference TRBV7-9 and TRBJ2-5, is DTGVSQNPRHKITKRGQNVTFRCDPISEHNRLYWYRQTLGQGPEFLTYFQNEAQLEKSRLLSDRFSAERPKGSFSTLEIQRTEQGDSAMYLCASSNRDGTQYFGPGTRLLVL.

This chain links TRBV10-2 with TRBJ1-1, with D hard to call. The CDR3 contains 11 residues. V was trimmed by 1 base and J by 8 bases, leaving 5 bases between them. Per germline, CDR1 WSHSY and CDR2 SAAADI. Here the CDR3 reads CASSELVEAFF. CDR3 DNA sequence: TGCGCCAGCAGTGAGTTGGTGGAAGCTTTCTTT.

The J gene is TRBJ2-1, the V gene TRBV7-9; 8 nucleotides line up with TRBD1. Per the germline V gene, CDR1 is SEHNR and CDR2 is FQNEAQ (reference sequence). Losses at the gene ends were 4 bases for V and 4 bases for J; bases not matched to a gene: 6. The length of the CDR3 is 15 residues. The CDR3 sequence is CASSSRQGRYNEQFF. The DNA for the CDR3 is TGTGCCAGCAGCTCCCGACAGGGGCGTTACAATGAGCAGTTCTTC.

This clone was seen just once. The J gene is TRBJ2-1, the V gene TRBV4-3; D tentatively fits TRBD1 or TRBD2 (5 bases each). V lost 4 bases and J 4 bases, leaving 14 bases between the germline ends. The CDR3 extends over 15 amino acids. Germline V gene data show CDR1 as LGHNA and CDR2 as YSLEER. The chain's CDR3 is CASSPNPWGYNEQFF. The CDR3, as DNA: TGCGCCAGCAGCCCCAACCCTTGGGGGTACAATGAGCAGTTCTTC.

The chain links TRBV9 to TRBJ2-5; tentatively, D is TRBD2 (5 bases). Looked up from germline, CDR1 is SGDLS and CDR2 is YYNGEE. The CDR3 has 14 amino acids. Trimming removed 2 bases at V and 3 bases at J, with 11 bases between. This CDR3 is CASSVYGDEETQYF. The CDR3 nucleotides read TGTGCCAGCAGCGTTTACGGGGATGAAGAGACCCAGTACTTC.

V and J are TRBV27 and TRBJ2-1; 8 bases line up with TRBD1. Germline CDR1 and CDR2: MNHEY and SMNVEV (reference sequence). Trimming removed 4 bases from V and 7 bases from J; junction bases left unmatched: 6. There are 14 residues in the CDR3. The CDR3 protein is CASSSGTGGNEQFF. The CDR3 region has the DNA TGTGCCAGCAGTTCAGGGACAGGTGGAAATGAGCAGTTCTTC.

This chain joins TRBV19 and TRBJ2-7; TRBD1 matches at 12 bases. Germline lookup yields CDR1 LNHDA and CDR2 SQIVND (reference sequence). This CDR3 region has 15 residues. Trimming at V came to 3 bases and at J to 5 bases, leaving 5 bases not matched to a gene. CDR3 nucleotide sequence: TGTGCCAGTAGTATCTTCGGGACAGGGGGCCACGAGCAGTACTTC. This encodes CASSIFGTGGHEQYF.

The V call is TRBV5-4, the J call TRBJ2-1, with 8 bases that match TRBD2. The CDR3 has 15 residues. V dropped 4 bases and J dropped 4; count of bases not matched to a gene: 7. The V gene's germline CDR1 is SGHNT and CDR2 YYREEE (reference sequence). Here the CDR3 reads CASSTAGVRYNEQFF. Here the CDR3 DNA reads TGTGCCAGCAGCACAGCGGGGGTACGGTACAATGAGCAGTTCTTC.